These 27 T cell receptor beta chains originate from one sample sequenced in a study of blood T cell repertoires in COVID-19. The data were produced by immunoSEQ multiplex PCR, yet TCRdb's version contains in-frame clones alone and is incomplete. The sample holds hundreds of thousands of clones, about 87% seen once. The source material was peripheral blood. The receptor source for this set is a woman between 50 and 59 years old with COVID-19, enrolled during active disease.

This sequence joins TRBV28 and TRBJ1-1; 7 positions match TRBD1. CDR3 size: 14 residues. V trimming: 5 bases; J trimming: 2 bases; junction bases outside the gene matches: 5. Germline values: CDR1 MDHEN, CDR2 SYDVKM. The CDR3 DNA reads TGTGCCAGCAGTGTTAACAGGGGAAACACTGAAGCTTTCTTT. This sequence encodes CASSVNRGNTEAFF. Looking up the rest from reference TRBV28 and TRBJ1-1 gives the full variable domain: DVKVTQSSRYLVKRTGEKVFLECVQDMDHENMFWYRQDPGLGLRLIYFSYDVKMKEKGDIPEGYSVSREKKERFSLILESASTNQTSMYLCASSVNRGNTEAFFGQGTRLTVV.

The chain employs TRBV2 and TRBJ1-2; 8 bases agree with TRBD1. The CDR3 consists of 15 residues. CDR1 SNHLY and CDR2 FYNNEI come from the germline V gene. V gave up 4 bases and J gave up 1 base; unmatched junction bases: 5. Here the CDR3 DNA reads TGTGCCAGCAGTGGACAGGGGAGTGTTAACTATGGCTACACCTTC. Protein product: CASSGQGSVNYGYTF. Full variable domain (rest looked up from reference TRBV2 and TRBJ1-2): EPEVTQTPSHQVTQMGQEVILRCVPISNHLYFYWYRQILGQKVEFLVSFYNNEISEKSEIFDDQFSVERPDGSNFTLKIRSTKLEDSAMYFCASSGQGSVNYGYTFGSGTRLTVV.

The gene calls are TRBV5-1 and TRBJ1-2; D remains ambiguous. Germline V CDR1 and CDR2: SGHRS, YFSETQ. The CDR3 covers 13 residues. Trimming took 4 bases from V and 3 from J, leaving 10 bases between them. The CDR3 DNA is TGCGCCAGCAGCCTCGGGAATCACTATGGCTACACCTTC. This encodes CASSLGNHYGYTF.

The rearrangement links TRBV29-1 to TRBJ2-2, with D uncertain. The V end lost 3 bases, the J end lost 7 bases, and 18 bases lay between the germline ends. Germline lookup yields CDR1 SQVTM and CDR2 ANQGSEA. This CDR3 is built from 15 residues. CDR3 in amino acids: CSVDDEFFTNGELFF. The CDR3 nucleotides read TGCAGCGTTGACGATGAATTTTTCACAAACGGGGAGCTGTTTTTT.

J is TRBJ1-2 and V is TRBV6-6, with D perhaps matching TRBD1 (6 bases). The germline CDR1 and CDR2 sequences are MNHNY and SVGAGI (reference sequence). The length of the CDR3 is 15 residues. Trimming removed 2 bases at V and 4 bases at J, with 14 bases between. The CDR3 region is CASSYERTDLYGYTF. DNA of the CDR3: TGTGCCAGCAGTTACGAAAGGACAGACCTCTATGGCTACACCTTC.

This clone was seen just once. The chain carries TRBV19 and TRBJ2-3; D remains ambiguous. V was pared by 7 bases and J by 6 bases, with 14 bases between. Germline V gene data show CDR1 as LNHDA and CDR2 as SQIVND (reference sequence). The CDR3 is 13 amino acids. CDR3 region: CASTPGREDTQYF. The CDR3 DNA is TGTGCCAGTACCCCAGGTAGAGAGGATACGCAGTATTTT. Full variable domain (missing parts from reference TRBV19 and TRBJ2-3): DGGITQSPKYLFRKEGQNVTLSCEQNLNHDAMYWYRQDPGQGLRLIYYSQIVNDFQKGDIAEGYSVSREKKESFPLTVTSAQKNPTAFYLCASTPGREDTQYFGPGTRLTVL.

The chain employs TRBV9 and TRBJ2-7; 9 nucleotides match TRBD1. CDR3 size: 15 residues. V shed 0 bases, J shed 2 bases, and the junction held 3 bases outside the gene matches. Germline CDR1 SGDLS, CDR2 YYNGEE. The CDR3: CASSVGTGVTYEQYF. CDR3 coding DNA: TGTGCCAGCAGCGTAGGGACAGGGGTTACCTACGAGCAGTACTTC.

The CDR3 DNA reads TGTGCCAGCACGCGGACAGGGGAGAACACTGAAGCTTTCTTT. It is translated as CASTRTGENTEAFF. The chain recombines TRBV6-6 with TRBJ1-1; 9 bases fit TRBD1. The junction had 4 bases not matched to a gene; V was cut back by 7 bases and J by 1 base. Germline CDR1 reads MNHNY; CDR2 reads SVGAGI (reference sequence). This CDR3 comprises 14 residues.

This chain links TRBV7-9 with TRBJ2-1; 9 bases agree with TRBD2. Per the germline V gene, CDR1 is SEHNR and CDR2 is FQNEAQ (reference sequence). V was clipped by 4 bases and J by 7 bases; unmatched bases: 11. The CDR3 covers 16 residues. The CDR3 region has the DNA TGTGCCAGCAGCTCCCCCGCGGGGGGGCGTTATAATGAGCAGTTCTTC. Translating gives CASSSPAGGRYNEQFF.

This rearrangement joins TRBV5-1 to TRBJ1-3; a possible D gene is TRBD1 (6 bases). The CDR3 has 14 amino acids. CDR1 and CDR2 from the germline V gene are SGHRS and YFSETQ. Trimming pared 5 bases from V and 0 bases from J, leaving 9 bases between. DNA of the CDR3: TGCGCCAGCAGACTGACAGGCTCTGGAAACACCATATATTTT. This encodes CASRLTGSGNTIYF.

The gene calls are TRBV4-2 and TRBJ2-1, with a weak D call TRBD2 (5 bases). The V end was cut by 0 bases, the J end by 0 bases, with 18 bases between. The CDR3 sequence is 19 residues long. The V gene's germline CDR1 is LGHNA and CDR2 YNFKEQ. The CDR3 loop reads CASSQDPLIPGNSYNEQFF. CDR3 nucleotides: TGTGCCAGCAGCCAAGATCCCCTAATCCCGGGGAACTCCTACAATGAGCAGTTCTTC.

V is TRBV28 and J is TRBJ2-3; D gene uncertain. The V gene's germline CDR1 is MDHEN and CDR2 SYDVKM. The CDR3 has 13 amino acids. V was pared by 2 bases and J by 2 bases, with 5 bases between. The CDR3 spells CASSLTDTDTQYF. Written as DNA, the CDR3 is TGTGCCAGCAGTTTAACAGACACAGATACGCAGTATTTT.

The rearrangement uses TRBV5-6 and TRBJ2-7, with D possibly being TRBD2 (7 bases). Trimming pared 2 bases from V and 2 bases from J, leaving 17 bases between. There are 16 residues in the CDR3. Germline CDR1 and CDR2: SGHDT and YYEEEE. The CDR3 here is CASSFFGGRQAYEQYF. The CDR3 region has the DNA TGTGCCAGCAGCTTCTTCGGGGGGCGTCAAGCCTACGAGCAGTACTTC.

This rearrangement joins TRBV7-6 to TRBJ1-2; D is ambiguous. V lost 8 bases and J 8 bases, leaving 12 bases between the germline ends. The CDR3 loop spans 11 amino acids. CDR1 and CDR2 (germline): SGHVS, FNYEAQ. The CDR3 DNA is TGTGCCAGCGGGAGGGAGCTAGGCTACACCTTC. This sequence encodes CASGRELGYTF.

V usage is TRBV5-4 and J usage is TRBJ2-7, with a possible D match to TRBD1 (6 bases). V was pared by 4 bases and J by 2 bases, with 16 bases between. CDR3 length: 15 residues. CDR1 is SGHNT and CDR2 is YYREEE in the germline V gene (reference sequence). The CDR3 loop is CASSRKNGQTYEQYF. In nucleotides, the CDR3 is TGTGCCAGCAGCCGCAAAAACGGACAGACCTACGAGCAGTACTTC.

V and J are TRBV3-1 (or the pseudogene TRBV3-2) and TRBJ1-5; D perhaps matches TRBD1 (5 bases). Looked up from germline, CDR1 is LGHDT and CDR2 is YNNKEL (reference sequence). V was clipped by 2 bases and J by 5 bases, with 10 bases between them. The CDR3 extends over 14 amino acids. CDR3 amino acids: CASSQRTFDQPQHF. CDR3 DNA sequence: TGTGCCAGCAGCCAAAGGACATTTGATCAGCCCCAGCATTTT.

The chain joins TRBV19 to TRBJ1-2, with D unresolved. This CDR3 is 13 amino acids long. CDR1 is LNHDA, CDR2 SQIVND, per germline (reference sequence). V was clipped by 6 bases and J by 0 bases, with 8 bases between them. DNA for the CDR3: TGTGCCAGTAGGGGAGCTTCTAACTATGGCTACACCTTC. Translation: CASRGASNYGYTF. Full variable domain (missing parts from reference TRBV19 and TRBJ1-2): DGGITQSPKYLFRKEGQNVTLSCEQNLNHDAMYWYRQDPGQGLRLIYYSQIVNDFQKGDIAEGYSVSREKKESFPLTVTSAQKNPTAFYLCASRGASNYGYTFGSGTRLTVV.

This sequence joins TRBV28 and TRBJ1-5; 11 bases align to TRBD1. The V and J ends lost 5 bases and 7 bases, in that order; junction bases with no gene match: 7. Germline V lookup: CDR1 MDHEN, CDR2 SYDVKM. The CDR3 sequence is 15 residues long. CDR3 in DNA: TGTGCCAGCAGTCCCCGGACAGGGGGCTACCAGCCCCAGCATTTT. Translating it yields CASSPRTGGYQPQHF.

V gene TRBV30 combines with J gene TRBJ2-3, with 8 positions matching TRBD2. The J segment lost 3 bases and the V segment lost 2 bases, leaving 13 bases of the junction unmatched. This CDR3 is built from 17 residues. Looked up from germline, CDR1 is GTSNPN and CDR2 is SVGIG (reference sequence). The DNA for the CDR3 is TGTGCCTGGAGTCCCCTTTCATGGCGGGGGGAAACAGATACGCAGTATTTT. Its translation is CAWSPLSWRGETDTQYF.

The chain couples TRBV4-1 to TRBJ2-7; 9 bases agree with TRBD2. The CDR3 is made up of 15 amino acids. Per the germline V gene, CDR1 is MGHRA and CDR2 is YSYEKL. Trimming took 3 bases from V and 5 from J; bases not matched to a gene: 8. The DNA of the CDR3 is TGCGCCAGCAGCCAGGCCGGGACTAGCTTCGACGAGCAGTACTTC. Translated: CASSQAGTSFDEQYF.

This clone was found once. The rearrangement uses TRBV20-1 and TRBJ2-1, with 7 bases fitting TRBD1. In germline, CDR1 is DFQATT, CDR2 SNEGSKA (reference sequence). With 3 bases clipped from V and 13 bases from J, the junction kept 6 bases outside the gene matches. This CDR3 spans 11 amino acids. The CDR3 sequence: CSARIGTAQFF. In DNA form, the CDR3 reads TGCAGTGCTAGGATCGGGACAGCCCAGTTCTTC.

The genes are TRBV12-3 or TRBV12-4 and TRBJ2-2; unclear D gene. There are 13 residues in the CDR3. V lost 4 bases and J lost 4, with 7 bases in between. This CDR3 reads CASSSETTGELFF. The CDR3 DNA sequence: TGTGCCAGCAGTTCGGAGACCACCGGGGAGCTGTTTTTT.

The chain recombines TRBV3-1 (or the pseudogene TRBV3-2) with TRBJ1-4, with a possible D match to TRBD1 (6 bases). Trimming removed 3 bases from V and 8 bases from J, with 13 bases in between. CDR1 and CDR2 (germline): LGHDT, YNNKEL (reference sequence). This CDR3 has 14 amino acids. CDR3 protein: CASSHGGLPEKLFF. The CDR3, as DNA: TGTGCCAGCAGCCACGGGGGGCTTCCCGAAAAACTGTTTTTT.

DNA for the CDR3: TGTGCCTGGAGTGTACGTCTGGGGCGCAATCAGCCCCAGCATTTT. Translating it yields CAWSVRLGRNQPQHF. The genes are TRBV30 and TRBJ1-5, with D possibly matching TRBD1 (5 bases). Deletions cut 0 bases from V and 2 bases from J, with 11 bases between. From germline, CDR1 is GTSNPN and CDR2 SVGIG (reference sequence). The CDR3 spans 15 residues. Combining the CDR3 with reference TRBV30 and TRBJ1-5 gives the whole variable domain SQTIHQWPATLVQPVGSPLSLECTVEGTSNPNLYWYRQAAGRGLQLLFYSVGIGQISSEVPQNLSASRPQDRQFILSSKKLLLSDSGFYLCAWSVRLGRNQPQHFGDGTRLSIL.

This clone was observed once. This CDR3 is CASSVVGGGPSDTQYF. CDR3 DNA: TGTGCCAGCAGCGTAGTCGGCGGGGGGCCCTCAGATACGCAGTATTTT. The chain is built from TRBV9 and TRBJ2-3; 8 nucleotides agree with TRBD2. CDR1 and CDR2 (germline): SGDLS, YYNGEE. CDR3 size: 16 residues. After removal of 0 bases from V and 4 bases from J, the junction contained 7 bases not matched to a gene.

The V and J genes are TRBV19 and TRBJ1-5; D might be TRBD1 (6 bases). The V and J ends lost 2 bases and 4 bases respectively, with 12 bases between them. The CDR3 extends over 15 amino acids. Germline V gene sequence: CDR1 LNHDA, CDR2 SQIVND (reference sequence). CDR3 protein: CASSIMAGANQPQHF. CDR3 sequence (DNA): TGTGCCAGTAGTATAATGGCAGGGGCGAATCAGCCCCAGCATTTT.

This sequence joins TRBV3-1 (or the pseudogene TRBV3-2) and TRBJ1-5; TRBD1 matches 7 bases. This CDR3 has 15 amino acids. V lost 4 bases and J lost 6; bases outside the gene matches: 9. Germline-derived CDR1 and CDR2 are LGHDT and YNNKEL (reference sequence). The CDR3: CASSPRGAGGQPQHF. CDR3 nucleotides: TGTGCCAGCAGCCCCCGTGGGGCAGGGGGTCAGCCCCAGCATTTT.